This is a list of T cell receptor beta chains from one sample in a study of T-cell reconstitution after alpha-beta-depleted transplantation in children. TCRdb recomputed calls from the PCR reads with MiXCR, one row per CDR3 protein. The sample yields 600,000 to 800,000 distinct CDR3 sequences, roughly 13% seen once. The sample was PBMCs, taken before TCRalphabeta/CD19-depleted stem cell transplant. These TCRs come from a girl aged 2 to 10 with congenital amegakaryocytic thrombocytopenia, due to receive a stem cell transplant. The CDR3 runs from the conserved cysteine through the conserved F or W. The order of the fields is V gene, J gene, D gene, clone size, CDR3 DNA, CDR3 protein. The D gene is left open where the match is weak. Not every row has a clone size; where given, it reads once, few, many or a size class.

>TRBV7-2|TRBJ2-7|TRBD2|many
TGTGCCAGCAGCTCAAGCGGGAGAGGAGAGCAGTACTTC
CASSSSGRGEQYF
>TRBV20-1|TRBJ2-7|TRBD2|.
TGCAGTGCTAGTAGCCTAGCGGGGGGAGCCTACGAGCAGTACTTC
CSASSLAGGAYEQYF
>TRBV5-1|TRBJ2-2|.|many
TGCGCCAGCAGCTCATTATTAGACCCGACGGGGCTGTTTTTT
CASSSLLDPTGLFF
>TRBV30|TRBJ2-7|.|few
TGTGCCTGGAGTGTCCAGGGTTCGAGATACGAGCAGTACTTC
CAWSVQGSRYEQYF
>TRBV12-3/TRBV12-4|TRBJ2-7|.|.
TGTGCCAGCAGTTTTCAGGTCCGACGACTCGAGCAGTACTTC
CASSFQVRRLEQYF
>TRBV10-3|TRBJ1-2|.|.
TGTGCCATCAAGGCCAGGCAGAACCACTATGGCTACACCTTC
CAIKARQNHYGYTF
>TRBV2|TRBJ2-1|TRBD2|few
TGTGCCAGCAGTGTCGCCATAGCGGGAGGGAACCCGCAGTTCTTC
CASSVAIAGGNPQFF
>TRBV20-1|TRBJ2-1|TRBD2|many
TGCAGTGCTAGAGTGCCGGGACTAGCGGGATCGGGTGAGCAGTTCTTC
CSARVPGLAGSGEQFF
>TRBV5-1|TRBJ2-7|.|.
TGCGCCAGCAGCCCGACGCGGGACCGCTCCTACGAGCAGTACTTC
CASSPTRDRSYEQYF
>TRBV7-7|TRBJ2-2|.|few
TGTGCCAGCAGCTCCGCCGGGATAGCCGGGCCCGGGGAGCTGTTTTTT
CASSSAGIAGPGELFF
>TRBV10-3|TRBJ2-7|.|few
TGTGCCATCAGTGAGTCTCGTCAAGGAGAGCAGTACTTC
CAISESRQGEQYF